Each of the 28 T cell receptor beta chains below was sequenced from the same sample in a study of T-cell reconstitution after alpha-beta-depleted transplantation in children. This sample's TCRbeta library carried unique molecular identifier barcodes. A single record per CDR3 protein comes from TCRdb applying MiXCR to the PCR reads. The table shows about 300,000 distinct CDR3 sequences, with less than 9.5% occurring only once. Their specific antigens are unknown. The study's findings and limits: Most T-cell counts and diversity one year after the transplant came from T cells that were newly produced.

The sample in question was peripheral blood, obtained 360 days after TCRalphabeta/CD19-depleted stem cell transplant. All receptors come from a female patient between 2 and 15 years old who had a stem cell transplant for Fanconi anemia, so the T cells may come from the graft donor.

This clonotype has ten or more counts. This sequence joins TRBV7-2 and TRBJ2-7; D uncertain. Germline CDR1 SGHTA, CDR2 FQGNSA. With 5 bases removed from V and 2 bases from J, the gap between germline ends came to 10 bases. This CDR3 has 13 residues. Written as DNA, the CDR3 is TGTGCCAGCAGCGACCGGGCAGCCTACGAGCAGTACTTC. It specifies CASSDRAAYEQYF.

This chain uses TRBV6-1 with TRBJ1-2; unclear D gene. Germline CDR1 is MNHNS and CDR2 is SASEGT. The CDR3 contains 12 residues. V gave up 6 bases and J gave up 4 bases, with 9 bases separating them. CDR3 sequence (DNA): TGTGCCAGCAGGCCAGGCGGCTATGGCTACACCTTC. Protein: CASRPGGYGYTF.

The rearrangement joins TRBV24-1 to TRBJ2-2; 11 bases map to TRBD1. The CDR3 covers 17 residues. V shed 3 bases, J shed 5 bases, and the junction held 7 bases outside the gene matches. Germline V gene data show CDR1 as KGHDR and CDR2 as SFDVKD. The DNA for the CDR3 is TGTGCCACCAGTGATCCGGGACAGGGGGTTGGGACCGGGGAGCTGTTTTTT. Translation: CATSDPGQGVGTGELFF.

The chain employs TRBV23-1 and TRBJ1-5, with D possibly being TRBD1 (6 bases). TRBV23-1 is identified as an open reading frame with a role that is uncertain. This CDR3 has 19 amino acids. Trimming took 4 bases from V and 5 from J, leaving 27 bases between them. CDR3 DNA sequence: TGCGCCAGCAGTCCAGACCTATCTTGGGGTCCGGACAGTCATCAGCCCCAGCATTTT. It translates to CASSPDLSWGPDSHQPQHF.

This clonotype was picked up many times. This sequence joins TRBV28 and TRBJ2-6, with 7 positions matching TRBD2. This CDR3 contains 16 residues. V gave up 2 bases and J gave up 2 bases; unmatched junction bases: 3. Germline CDR1 MDHEN, CDR2 SYDVKM. CDR3 DNA sequence: TGTGCCAGCAGTTTAAGGAGCGGGACTGGGGCCAACGTCCTGACTTTC. This encodes CASSLRSGTGANVLTF.

This clonotype appeared many times. The chain links TRBV14 to TRBJ2-7; D is perhaps TRBD1 or TRBD2 (5 bases each). CDR1 and CDR2 from the germline V gene are SGHDN and FVKESK. CDR3 length: 13 residues. Trimming took 4 bases from V and 3 from J, leaving 10 bases between them. The CDR3 reads CASSRGPFYEQYF. CDR3 nucleotide sequence: TGTGCCAGCAGCCGGGGACCGTTCTACGAGCAGTACTTC.

This clonotype was counted a few times. This sequence joins TRBV27 and TRBJ2-2, with D possibly matching TRBD1 (6 bases). The germline gives CDR1 MNHEY, CDR2 SMNVEV (reference sequence). This CDR3 is built from 16 residues. V lost 0 bases to trimming and J lost 4 bases, with 12 bases between them. The CDR3 DNA sequence: TGTGCCAGCAGTTTATCTCAGGGGATAGGCACCGGGGAGCTGTTTTTT. Amino acid sequence: CASSLSQGIGTGELFF.

This clonotype was seen at least ten times. V usage is TRBV5-1 and J usage is TRBJ1-1; D is unresolved. Germline V gene lookup returns CDR1 SGHRS and CDR2 YFSETQ. Deletions cut 7 bases from V and 0 bases from J, with 7 bases between. The length of the CDR3 is 12 residues. CDR3 amino acids: CASLGMNTEAFF. In DNA form, the CDR3 reads TGCGCCAGCCTAGGCATGAACACTGAAGCTTTCTTT.

This clonotype was recorded at least ten times. This chain connects TRBV4-3 to TRBJ1-4; unclear D gene. V was shortened by 0 bases and J by 5 bases, with 16 bases between the two germline ends. Germline lookup yields CDR1 LGHNA and CDR2 YSLEER. The CDR3 is 17 residues long. The CDR3 sequence is CASSQEVAKSGNEKLFF. CDR3 nucleotides: TGCGCCAGCAGCCAAGAAGTTGCGAAGTCGGGGAATGAAAAACTGTTTTTT.

The table lists this clonotype with many counts. The genes are TRBV5-1 and TRBJ2-5; D is possibly TRBD1 (5 bases). Germline values: CDR1 SGHRS, CDR2 YFSETQ. The CDR3 contains 17 residues. Trimming removed 4 bases at V and 4 bases at J, with 23 bases between. This CDR3 reads CASSPLGLGSGRETQYF. The CDR3 DNA sequence: TGCGCCAGCAGCCCCCTGGGGCTAGGGTCGGGTAGAGAGACCCAGTACTTC. Complete variable domain (other parts from reference TRBV5-1 and TRBJ2-5): KAGVTQTPRYLIKTRGQQVTLSCSPISGHRSVSWYQQTPGQGLQFLFEYFSETQRNKGNFPGRFSGRQFSNSRSEMNVSTLELGDSALYLCASSPLGLGSGRETQYFGPGTRLLVL.

This clonotype was recorded many times. The chain couples TRBV12-3 or TRBV12-4 to TRBJ2-5, with a tentative D call TRBD2 (6 bases). V was cut by 3 bases and J by 1 base, with 30 bases left in between. This CDR3 spans 21 amino acids. The DNA for the CDR3 is TGTGCCAGCAGTTTCCAGACGGAGGGAACAAGCCCCATACGATTCCAAGAGACCCAGTACTTC. It is translated as CASSFQTEGTSPIRFQETQYF.

The chain combines TRBV5-6 with TRBJ2-1, with TRBD2 matching 7 bases. With 4 bases clipped from V and 0 bases from J, the junction kept 4 bases outside the gene matches. Germline lookup yields CDR1 SGHDT and CDR2 YYEEEE. The length of the CDR3 is 15 residues. The CDR3 protein is CASSRGDYSYNEQFF. CDR3 coding DNA: TGTGCCAGCAGCCGAGGGGACTACTCCTACAATGAGCAGTTCTTC.

This clonotype was observed a few times. The CDR3 loop is CASSLVGSRGGTDTQYF. The DNA of the CDR3 is TGTGCCAGCAGTTTAGTGGGGAGCAGGGGAGGGACAGATACGCAGTATTTT. The rearrangement joins TRBV12-3 or TRBV12-4 to TRBJ2-3, with a weak D call TRBD2 (7 bases). V dropped 1 base and J dropped 3 bases, with 17 bases sitting between them. CDR3 length: 17 amino acids.

This clonotype has a count of ten or more. This sequence joins TRBV28 and TRBJ2-1; D is ambiguous. The germline gives CDR1 MDHEN, CDR2 SYDVKM. Trimming shortened V by 6 bases and J by 4 bases, and 10 bases separated the two germline ends. The CDR3 length is 13 residues. The CDR3 region has the DNA TGTGCCAGCAGAAATGACGGTTACAATGAGCAGTTCTTC. It yields the protein CASRNDGYNEQFF.

Regarding this clonotype: The junction and the germline gene differ at one end; a read error may be behind it. The V and J genes are TRBV4-2 and TRBJ2-5, with 9 bases aligning to TRBD1. Germline V gene lookup returns CDR1 LGHNA and CDR2 YNFKEQ. CDR3 size: 17 residues. In nucleotides, the CDR3 is TGTGCCATCAGCCCAGGACAGGGGAGGCCCACACGGGGGACCCAGTACTTC. It specifies CAISPGQGRPTRGTQYF.

The rearrangement links TRBV5-1 to TRBJ2-1; possibly TRBD1 for D (6 bases). Per the germline V gene, CDR1 is SGHRS and CDR2 is YFSETQ. CDR3 length: 18 residues. V gave up 6 bases and J gave up 3 bases, with 25 bases separating them. CDR3 protein: CASTFPGTLQTVYNEQFF. The CDR3, as DNA: TGCGCCAGCACCTTTCCGGGGACACTACAAACTGTCTACAATGAGCAGTTCTTC.

The chain has TRBV2 and TRBJ2-4; a weak D match, TRBD2 (6 bases). The CDR3 is made up of 15 amino acids. Germline loops: CDR1 SNHLY, CDR2 FYNNEI. The V gene lost 6 bases and the J gene lost 2 bases, with 14 bases spanning the gap. CDR3 coding DNA: TGTGCCAGCAGGGATGGGACTCGACCCAAAAACATTCAGTACTTC. This sequence encodes CASRDGTRPKNIQYF. Looking up the rest from reference TRBV2 and TRBJ2-4 gives the full variable domain: EPEVTQTPSHQVTQMGQEVILRCVPISNHLYFYWYRQILGQKVEFLVSFYNNEISEKSEIFDDQFSVERPDGSNFTLKIRSTKLEDSAMYFCASRDGTRPKNIQYFGAGTRLSVL.

This clonotype was seen a handful of times. The chain uses TRBV5-1 and TRBJ2-3; the match to TRBD2 covers 12 bases. The ends lost 1 base at V and 0 bases at J; junction bases unmatched: 9. Germline CDR1 and CDR2: SGHRS and YFSETQ. This CDR3 is 19 amino acids long. Written as DNA, the CDR3 is TGCGCCAGCAGCTTGACTAGCGGGGGGTTCGTAGCTAGCACAGATACGCAGTATTTT. Protein: CASSLTSGGFVASTDTQYF.

This clonotype was seen at least ten times. The rearrangement uses TRBV13 and TRBJ1-2, with 9 bases identical to TRBD1. V lost 5 bases to trimming and J lost 6 bases; unmatched junction nucleotides: 10. The CDR3 extends over 15 amino acids. Per the germline V gene, CDR1 is PRHDT and CDR2 is FYEKMQ (reference sequence). The CDR3 here is CASSRTGQGGDGYTF. DNA for the CDR3: TGTGCCAGCAGCCGAACGGGACAGGGTGGGGATGGCTACACCTTC. Drawing the rest from reference TRBV13 and TRBJ1-2, the complete variable domain is AAGVIQSPRHLIKEKRETATLKCYPIPRHDTVYWYQQGPGQDPQFLISFYEKMQSDKGSIPDRFSAQQFSDYHSELNMSSLELGDSALYFCASSRTGQGGDGYTFGSGTRLTVV.

In its sample, this clonotype was seen many times. V and J are TRBV7-9 and TRBJ1-1; D is ambiguous. The germline CDR1 and CDR2 sequences are SEHNR and FQNEAQ (reference sequence). Trimming pared 1 base from V and 6 bases from J, leaving 6 bases between. The CDR3 covers 12 residues. CDR3 sequence: CASSLEGSEAFF. CDR3 bases: TGTGCCAGCAGCTTAGAGGGCTCTGAAGCTTTCTTT.

This clonotype was seen a few times. Written as DNA, the CDR3 is TGTGCCAGCAGTTTCACTAGCGGGGGGGCCATGGCAGATACGCAGTATTTT. Its translation: CASSFTSGGAMADTQYF. This chain joins TRBV28 and TRBJ2-3, with 13 bases that match TRBD2. The V gene end was trimmed by 3 bases and the J gene end by 4 bases; junction bases not matched to a gene: 7. The CDR3 runs 17 residues. CDR1 MDHEN and CDR2 SYDVKM come from the germline V gene.

The chain is built from TRBV20-1 and TRBJ2-7, with D possibly called TRBD1 or TRBD2 (6 bases each). Germline-derived CDR1 and CDR2 are DFQATT and SNEGSKA (reference sequence). Trimming left V 3 bases short and J 1 base short, with 16 bases between. This CDR3 spans 15 amino acids. The CDR3 region is CSASQAGGPSYEQYF. The CDR3 nucleotides are TGCAGTGCTAGCCAAGCCGGGGGCCCATCCTACGAGCAGTACTTC.

This clonotype was seen many times. The chain couples TRBV7-2 to TRBJ2-7, with 9 nucleotides matching TRBD2. The CDR3 extends over 15 amino acids. V was clipped by 5 bases and J by 3 bases; unmatched bases: 8. Germline CDR1 reads SGHTA; CDR2 reads FQGNSA. CDR3 nucleotides: TGTGCCAGCAGCCCGTCAGCGGGAGGACTCTACGAGCAGTACTTC. Translated, it gives CASSPSAGGLYEQYF. The whole variable domain, filled in from reference TRBV7-2 and TRBJ2-7, reads GAGVSQSPSNKVTEKGKDVELRCDPISGHTALYWYRQSLGQGLEFLIYFQGNSAPDKSGLPSDRFSAERTGGSVSTLTIQRTQQEDSAVYLCASSPSAGGLYEQYFGPGTRLTVT.

The rearrangement joins TRBV20-1 to TRBJ2-3; TRBD2 aligns across 11 bases. V lost 1 base and J lost 4; bases outside the gene matches: 7. Germline lookup yields CDR1 DFQATT and CDR2 SNEGSKA (reference sequence). The CDR3 runs to 16 residues. For the CDR3, the DNA is TGCAGTGCTAGAGGTAGCGGGAGGGTCGGGGCAGATACGCAGTATTTT. Translated: CSARGSGRVGADTQYF.

This clonotype was seen many times. The chain carries TRBV12-3 or TRBV12-4 and TRBJ1-2; the D gene is possibly TRBD1 (6 bases). The CDR3 loop spans 14 amino acids. Trimming took off 8 bases at V and 6 bases at J, with 19 bases between the two ends. The CDR3 spells CASSLFGGIDGYTF. In DNA form, the CDR3 reads TGTGCCAGCTCCCTTTTCGGGGGCATAGATGGCTACACCTTC.

This clonotype was seen many times. The chain employs TRBV6-5 and TRBJ2-2; 12 bases align to TRBD1. The germline V gene encodes CDR1 MNHEY and CDR2 SVGAGI. Unmatched junction bases numbered 5, after V lost 6 bases and J lost 6 bases. CDR3 length: 15 amino acids. The CDR3: CASRPGQGASGELFF. CDR3 DNA: TGTGCCAGCAGGCCGGGACAGGGGGCTTCCGGGGAGCTGTTTTTT.

The genes are TRBV5-1 and TRBJ2-5; 9 positions agree with TRBD2. The CDR3 contains 18 residues. The ends lost 4 bases at V and 4 bases at J; junction bases unmatched: 17. Germline loops: CDR1 SGHRS, CDR2 YFSETQ. The CDR3 region has the DNA TGCGCCAGCAGCCGGGACGCCTCTGTGGCTAGCGGGATAGAGACCCAGTACTTC. Translation gives CASSRDASVASGIETQYF.

Many counts were recorded for this clonotype. The chain has TRBV28 and TRBJ2-1, with D possibly matching TRBD1 (6 bases). Germline V gene lookup returns CDR1 MDHEN and CDR2 SYDVKM. Trimming took 5 bases from V and 6 from J, leaving 11 bases between them. The CDR3 sequence is 13 residues long. The CDR3 is CASSSQGFNEQFF. The DNA of the CDR3 is TGTGCCAGCAGTAGTCAGGGGTTCAATGAGCAGTTCTTC.